Following are 25 T cell receptor beta chains from one sample sequenced in a study of response to subunit inactivated influenza vaccine. TCRdb reprocessed the RT-PCR reads via MiXCR and lists one record per CDR3 protein. This table has 860,000 or so distinct CDR3 sequences, around 20% appearing once. This specimen was PBMCs from blood, taken roughly 5 days after vaccination. Receptor source: a man aged 45 to 65 who received an inactivated influenza vaccine.

This clonotype occurred a few times. V and J are TRBV14 and TRBJ2-7; 8 nucleotides agree with TRBD1. The V and J ends lost 5 bases and 2 bases, in that order; junction bases with no gene match: 11. Germline CDR1 is SGHDN and CDR2 is FVKESK. The length of the CDR3 is 16 residues. CDR3 sequence (DNA): TGTGCCAGCAGCACCCGGACAGGGATCCATACCTACGAGCAGTACTTC. Translated: CASSTRTGIHTYEQYF. Combining the CDR3 with reference TRBV14 and TRBJ2-7 gives the whole variable domain EAGVTQFPSHSVIEKGQTVTLRCDPISGHDNLYWYRRVMGKEIKFLLHFVKESKQDESGMPNNRFLAERTGGTYSTLKVQPAELEDSGVYFCASSTRTGIHTYEQYFGPGTRLTVT.

Only a few counts were recorded for this clonotype. The chain couples TRBV5-1 to TRBJ1-2; D not certain. Between the trimmed V and J ends, which lost 8 bases and 5 bases, there was a span of 25 bases. This CDR3 spans 16 amino acids. From germline, CDR1 is SGHRS and CDR2 YFSETQ. The CDR3 spells CARARFGRTKKYGYTF. The DNA for the CDR3 is TGCGCCAGGGCCCGTTTCGGACGGACGAAAAAGTATGGCTACACCTTC. The full variable domain, rest sourced from reference TRBV5-1 and TRBJ1-2, is KAGVTQTPRYLIKTRGQQVTLSCSPISGHRSVSWYQQTPGQGLQFLFEYFSETQRNKGNFPGRFSGRQFSNSRSEMNVSTLELGDSALYLCARARFGRTKKYGYTFGSGTRLTVV.

The chain uses TRBV7-2 and TRBJ1-2; tentatively, D is TRBD1 (5 bases). The germline CDR1 and CDR2 sequences are SGHTA and FQGNSA. With 3 bases removed from V and 7 bases from J, the gap between germline ends came to 15 bases. CDR3 size: 14 residues. CDR3 amino acids: CASSFPNGDSGYTF. The CDR3 region has the DNA TGTGCCAGCAGCTTCCCGAACGGGGACTCTGGCTACACCTTC.

V and J are TRBV5-5 and TRBJ1-4; 8 bases are shared with TRBD1. Germline trimming cut 3 bases from V and 8 bases from J; bases unmatched to any gene: 6. Germline lookup yields CDR1 SGHKS and CDR2 YYEKEE (reference sequence). This CDR3 spans 14 amino acids. CDR3 amino acids: CASSSTGAGEKLFF. The CDR3 DNA sequence: TGTGCCAGCAGCTCGACAGGGGCGGGGGAAAAACTGTTTTTT. The full variable domain, in which reference TRBV5-5 and TRBJ1-4 provide the parts outside the CDR3, is DAGVTQSPTHLIKTRGQQVTLRCSPISGHKSVSWYQQVLGQGPQFIFQYYEKEERGRGNFPDRFSARQFPNYSSELNVNALLLGDSALYLCASSSTGAGEKLFFGSGTQLSVL.

The V call is TRBV19, the J call TRBJ2-7; D is uncertain. V gave up 7 bases and J gave up 0 bases, with 10 bases separating them. The germline V gene encodes CDR1 LNHDA and CDR2 SQIVND (reference sequence). The CDR3 is 13 residues long. The CDR3 loop is CASKTWGSYEQYF. The CDR3 DNA sequence: TGTGCCAGTAAAACATGGGGCTCCTACGAGCAGTACTTC.

This chain links TRBV3-1 with TRBJ2-7; 9 bases map to TRBD2. The CDR3 length is 13 residues. Per the germline V gene, CDR1 is LGHDT and CDR2 is YNNKEL (reference sequence). Unmatched junction bases numbered 6, after V lost 6 bases and J lost 6 bases. Here the CDR3 reads CASSLSGSTEQYF. CDR3 in DNA: TGTGCCAGCAGTCTTAGCGGGAGCACCGAGCAGTACTTC.

The rearrangement uses TRBV5-1 and TRBJ2-7; tentative D call: TRBD1 (6 bases). CDR3 length: 17 amino acids. Germline values: CDR1 SGHRS, CDR2 YFSETQ. Trimming stripped 0 bases from V and 3 bases from J, with 19 bases between. The CDR3 nucleotides read TGCGCCAGCAGCTTGGGGGCAGGGGTTACAAGTGGCTACGAGCAGTACTTC. Translation gives CASSLGAGVTSGYEQYF.

This clonotype was detected a few times. The chain uses TRBV5-4 and TRBJ2-2; D remains ambiguous. The CDR3 loop spans 15 amino acids. Trimming removed 0 bases from V and 1 base from J, with 7 bases in between. Germline CDR1 SGHNT, CDR2 YYREEE (reference sequence). Here the CDR3 reads CASSLGRMNTGELFF. CDR3 in DNA: TGTGCCAGCAGCTTGGGCAGGATGAACACCGGGGAGCTGTTTTTT.

The chain has TRBV11-2 and TRBJ2-7; D is perhaps TRBD1 (6 bases). CDR3 length: 15 amino acids. Germline V CDR1 and CDR2: SGHAT, FQNNGV. V lost 1 base and J 0 bases, leaving 10 bases between the germline ends. CDR3 region: CASSLVVTGSYEQYF. CDR3 in DNA: TGTGCCAGCAGCTTAGTGGTGACAGGCTCCTACGAGCAGTACTTC.

The chain is built from TRBV5-1 and TRBJ2-7; D is ambiguous. CDR3 length: 13 residues. Germline CDR1 SGHRS, CDR2 YFSETQ. V dropped 3 bases and J dropped 6 bases, with 13 bases sitting between them. The CDR3 protein is CASSSTVSGEQYF. The CDR3 bases are TGCGCCAGCAGCTCCACAGTTTCAGGCGAGCAGTACTTC. Looking up the rest from reference TRBV5-1 and TRBJ2-7 gives the full variable domain: KAGVTQTPRYLIKTRGQQVTLSCSPISGHRSVSWYQQTPGQGLQFLFEYFSETQRNKGNFPGRFSGRQFSNSRSEMNVSTLELGDSALYLCASSSTVSGEQYFGPGTRLTVT.

The J gene is TRBJ2-7, the V gene TRBV28; D unresolved. This CDR3 contains 15 residues. The germline V gene encodes CDR1 MDHEN and CDR2 SYDVKM. V gave up 8 bases and J gave up 2 bases, with 19 bases separating them. Here the CDR3 DNA reads TGTGCCAGCTCGATGTCGGTGGTTGGGACCTACGAGCAGTACTTC. As protein: CASSMSVVGTYEQYF. Combining the CDR3 with reference TRBV28 and TRBJ2-7 gives the whole variable domain DVKVTQSSRYLVKRTGEKVFLECVQDMDHENMFWYRQDPGLGLRLIYFSYDVKMKEKGDIPEGYSVSREKKERFSLILESASTNQTSMYLCASSMSVVGTYEQYFGPGTRLTVT.

The chain couples TRBV7-2 to TRBJ2-3; weak D call: TRBD2 (5 bases). Trimming took 4 bases from V and 6 from J, leaving 20 bases between them. Germline V lookup: CDR1 SGHTA, CDR2 FQGNSA. The CDR3 runs to 16 residues. The CDR3 protein is CASSSPGITRRDTQYF. In DNA, the CDR3 is TGTGCCAGCAGCTCCCCGGGGATAACCCGGCGGGATACGCAGTATTTT.

About this clonotype itself: One end of the junction varies from germline; a read error may be responsible. The chain couples TRBV20-1 to TRBJ2-5; D is unresolved. Germline V gene lookup returns CDR1 DFQATT and CDR2 SNEGSKA (reference sequence). CDR3 length: 12 amino acids. In DNA form, the CDR3 reads TGCAGTGCTATGGGCGGAGAAGAGTCCCAGTACTTC. Translation gives CSAMGGEESQYF.

The rearrangement links TRBV9 to TRBJ2-7; 12 bases are a match to TRBD2. With V trimmed by 7 bases and J by 7 bases, 9 bases remained unmatched. The CDR3 is 14 amino acids. From germline, CDR1 is SGDLS and CDR2 YYNGEE. The CDR3 nucleotides are TGTGCCAGCGGACTACTAGCGGGAGGAGGGGAGCAGTACTTC. Its translation is CASGLLAGGGEQYF.

Only a few counts were recorded for this clonotype. This chain uses TRBV7-2 with TRBJ1-4; no firm D call. The CDR3 covers 15 residues. Germline values: CDR1 SGHTA, CDR2 FQGNSA. V lost 0 bases and J 5 bases, leaving 10 bases between the germline ends. The DNA of the CDR3 is TGTGCCAGCAGCTTAGCCGGTGGGCAAAATGAAAAACTGTTTTTT. This gives the protein CASSLAGGQNEKLFF.

This chain uses TRBV28 with TRBJ2-7; 8 bases are a match to TRBD1. V trimming: 6 bases; J trimming: 6 bases; junction bases outside the gene matches: 4. The CDR3 contains 12 residues. Per the germline V gene, CDR1 is MDHEN and CDR2 is SYDVKM. The CDR3 protein is CASRGQVGEQYF. The CDR3 nucleotides read TGTGCCAGCAGGGGACAGGTGGGCGAGCAGTACTTC.

The V gene is TRBV29-1, the J gene TRBJ1-1, with 7 nucleotides matching TRBD1. This CDR3 spans 13 amino acids. Germline V gene data show CDR1 as SQVTM and CDR2 as ANQGSEA. V shed 5 bases and J 3 bases; nucleotides not matched to a gene: 6. CDR3 sequence: CSVTQGVDTEAFF. The CDR3 DNA is TGCAGCGTTACCCAGGGGGTAGACACTGAAGCTTTCTTT. Drawing the rest from reference TRBV29-1 and TRBJ1-1, the complete variable domain is SAVISQKPSRDICQRGTSLTIQCQVDSQVTMMFWYRQQPGQSLTLIATANQGSEATYESGFVIDKFPISRPNLTFSTLTVSNMSPEDSSIYLCSVTQGVDTEAFFGQGTRLTVV.

The chain joins TRBV12-3 or TRBV12-4 to TRBJ2-1; 7 nucleotides agree with TRBD2. After removal of 5 bases from V and 9 bases from J, the junction contained 16 bases not matched to a gene. CDR3 length: 16 residues. The CDR3 protein is CASSARRIRASGEQFF. The CDR3 nucleotides read TGTGCCAGCAGTGCCCGCCGTATAAGGGCTAGCGGTGAGCAGTTCTTC.

This clonotype has more than one count but fewer than ten. V is TRBV20-1 and J is TRBJ2-3, with a possible D match to TRBD1 (7 bases). The germline V gene encodes CDR1 DFQATT and CDR2 SNEGSKA (reference sequence). This CDR3 spans 16 amino acids. Trimming removed 5 bases at V and 0 bases at J, with 18 bases between. The CDR3 region is CSAGGKQGLSTDTQYF. In DNA, the CDR3 is TGCAGTGCTGGAGGGAAACAGGGGCTTAGCACAGATACGCAGTATTTT.

Only a few counts were recorded for this clonotype. The rearrangement joins TRBV20-1 to TRBJ1-1; D is perhaps TRBD1 (5 bases). Germline V lookup: CDR1 DFQATT, CDR2 SNEGSKA (reference sequence). The CDR3 consists of 14 residues. Trimming pared 3 bases from V and 8 bases from J, leaving 19 bases between. CDR3 sequence reads: CSAREVGVGLEAFF. The CDR3 DNA is TGCAGTGCTAGGGAAGTAGGGGTCGGCTTAGAAGCTTTCTTT.

The chain recombines TRBV5-1 with TRBJ2-1; no clear D gene. This CDR3 has 15 amino acids. CDR1 and CDR2 from the germline V gene are SGHRS and YFSETQ. Between the trimmed V and J ends, which lost 0 bases and 6 bases, there was a span of 13 bases. CDR3 sequence (DNA): TGCGCCAGCAGCTTGGAGTGGATAGGTGCCAATGAGCAGTTCTTC. This translates into CASSLEWIGANEQFF.

This clonotype has only a few counts. The rearrangement uses TRBV15 and TRBJ2-7; 9 bases align to TRBD1. Germline V gene lookup returns CDR1 LNHNV and CDR2 YYDKDF (reference sequence). The ends lost 5 bases at V and 4 bases at J; junction bases unmatched: 9. There are 15 residues in the CDR3. The CDR3 sequence is CATSGYPGQGYEQYF. In DNA, the CDR3 is TGTGCCACCAGCGGCTATCCGGGACAGGGATACGAGCAGTACTTC.

The gene calls are TRBV20-1 and TRBJ2-7; D not resolved. Germline-derived CDR1 and CDR2 are DFQATT and SNEGSKA (reference sequence). V lost 4 bases and J lost 6, with 13 bases in between. This CDR3 contains 12 residues. The CDR3 loop reads CSATRQQREQYF. The DNA for the CDR3 is TGCAGTGCTACCCGGCAGCAACGCGAGCAGTACTTC.

This rearrangement joins TRBV6-2 or TRBV6-3 to TRBJ2-7, with 8 bases lining up with TRBD2. The CDR3 loop spans 16 amino acids. The germline CDR1 and CDR2 sequences are MNHEY and SVGEGT. The V and J ends lost 8 bases and 1 base, in that order; junction bases with no gene match: 13. The DNA for the CDR3 is TGTGCCAGCCTATCGCCCGGCGGGGGGAAATCCTACGAGCAGTACTTC. Protein sequence: CASLSPGGGKSYEQYF.

This chain links TRBV30 with TRBJ1-2; D possibly corresponds to TRBD1 (5 bases). V was clipped by 7 bases and J by 4 bases, with 16 bases between them. Germline V gives CDR1 GTSNPN, CDR2 SVGIG (reference sequence). CDR3 length: 13 amino acids. CDR3 amino acids: CAYQAGTAYGYTF. The CDR3 nucleotides are TGTGCCTACCAGGCGGGGACGGCCTATGGCTACACCTTC.